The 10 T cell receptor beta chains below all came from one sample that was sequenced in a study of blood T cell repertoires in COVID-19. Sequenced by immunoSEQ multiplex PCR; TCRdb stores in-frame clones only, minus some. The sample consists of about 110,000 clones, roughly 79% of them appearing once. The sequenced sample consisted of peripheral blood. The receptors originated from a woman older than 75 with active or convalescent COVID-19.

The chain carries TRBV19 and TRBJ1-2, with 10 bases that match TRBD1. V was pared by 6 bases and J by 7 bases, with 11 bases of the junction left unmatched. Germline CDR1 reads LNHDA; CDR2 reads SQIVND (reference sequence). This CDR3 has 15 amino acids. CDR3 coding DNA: TGTGCCAGTAGCCCTCTCTGGGACAGGGGCTCTGGCTACACCTTC. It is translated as CASSPLWDRGSGYTF.

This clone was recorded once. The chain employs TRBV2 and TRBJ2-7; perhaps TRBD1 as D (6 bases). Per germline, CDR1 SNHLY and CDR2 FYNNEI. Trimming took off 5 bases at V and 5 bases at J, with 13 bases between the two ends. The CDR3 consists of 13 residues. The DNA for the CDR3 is TGTGCCAGCAGTTGGGACAACGTCAACGAGCAGTACTTC. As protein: CASSWDNVNEQYF.

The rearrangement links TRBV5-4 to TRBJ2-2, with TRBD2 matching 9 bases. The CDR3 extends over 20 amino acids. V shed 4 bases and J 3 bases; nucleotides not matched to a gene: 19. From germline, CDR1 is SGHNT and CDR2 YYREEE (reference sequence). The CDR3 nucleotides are TGTGCCAGCAGCGGCGGACTAGCGAGGACAGGATCGAAGGACACCGGGGAGCTGTTTTTT. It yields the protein CASSGGLARTGSKDTGELFF.

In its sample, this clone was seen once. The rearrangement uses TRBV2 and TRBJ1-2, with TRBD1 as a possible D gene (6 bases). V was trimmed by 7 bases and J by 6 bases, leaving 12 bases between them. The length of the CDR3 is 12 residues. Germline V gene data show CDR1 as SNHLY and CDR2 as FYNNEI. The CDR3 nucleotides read TGTGCCAGCATTAAGAACAGGGATGGCTACACCTTC. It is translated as CASIKNRDGYTF.

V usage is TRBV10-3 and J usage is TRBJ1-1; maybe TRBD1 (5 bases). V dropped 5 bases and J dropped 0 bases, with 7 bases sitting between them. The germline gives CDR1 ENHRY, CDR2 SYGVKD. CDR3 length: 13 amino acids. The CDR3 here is CAISTGMNTEAFF. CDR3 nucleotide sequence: TGTGCCATCAGTACAGGAATGAACACTGAAGCTTTCTTT.

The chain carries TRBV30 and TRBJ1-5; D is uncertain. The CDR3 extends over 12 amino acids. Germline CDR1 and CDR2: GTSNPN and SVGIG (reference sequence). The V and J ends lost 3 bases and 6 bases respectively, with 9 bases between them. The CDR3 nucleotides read TGTGCCTGGAGCGCAGGTCCTCAGCCCCAGCATTTT. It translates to CAWSAGPQPQHF.

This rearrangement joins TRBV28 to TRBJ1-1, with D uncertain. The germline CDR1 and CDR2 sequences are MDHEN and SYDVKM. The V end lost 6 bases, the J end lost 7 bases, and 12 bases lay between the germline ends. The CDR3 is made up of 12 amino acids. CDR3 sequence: CASRPNSYEAFF. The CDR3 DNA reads TGTGCCAGCAGACCAAACAGTTATGAAGCTTTCTTT.

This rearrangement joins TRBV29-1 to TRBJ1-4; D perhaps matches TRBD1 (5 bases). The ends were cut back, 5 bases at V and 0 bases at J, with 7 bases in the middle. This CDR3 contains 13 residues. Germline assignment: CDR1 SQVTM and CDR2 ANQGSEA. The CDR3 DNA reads TGCAGCGTTCGCAGGGCAACTAATGAAAAACTGTTTTTT. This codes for CSVRRATNEKLFF.

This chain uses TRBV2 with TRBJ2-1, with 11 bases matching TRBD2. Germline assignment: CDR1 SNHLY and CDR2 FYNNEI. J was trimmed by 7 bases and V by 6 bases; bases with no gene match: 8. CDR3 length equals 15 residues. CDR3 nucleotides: TGTGCCAGCAGGTCCACTAGCGGGAGTCCGAATGAGCAGTTCTTC. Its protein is CASRSTSGSPNEQFF.

CDR3 DNA sequence: TGTGCCAGTAGTCCAAGAGGGACAGGAAACTATGGCTACACCTTC. It encodes CASSPRGTGNYGYTF. V usage is TRBV19 and J usage is TRBJ1-2; 8 bases agree with TRBD1. Trimming removed 5 bases from V and 2 bases from J; junction bases left unmatched: 7. The CDR3 is 15 residues long. CDR1 is LNHDA and CDR2 is SQIVND in the germline V gene (reference sequence).